The 24 T cell receptor beta chains presented below share a single source sample, sequenced in a study of blood T cell repertoires in COVID-19. Assay used: immunoSEQ multiplex PCR; TCRdb lists only in-frame clones, some missing. The table includes 200,000 to 250,000 clones, 70% to 90% detected once. Sequenced material: peripheral blood. These receptors all come from a man aged 40-50 years with acute or convalescent COVID-19.

The chain combines TRBV6-2 or TRBV6-3 with TRBJ1-1, with D unresolved. Germline loops: CDR1 MNHEY, CDR2 SVGEGT. V was clipped by 2 bases and J by 1 base, with 11 bases between them. This CDR3 is built from 15 residues. CDR3 nucleotide sequence: TGTGCCAGCAGTTACCGACTTATCTCGAACACTGAAGCTTTCTTT. Protein sequence: CASSYRLISNTEAFF.

The chain links TRBV28 to TRBJ1-1, with D unclear. The length of the CDR3 is 14 residues. V lost 2 bases, J lost 4 bases, and 11 bases lay in between. The V gene's germline CDR1 is MDHEN and CDR2 SYDVKM. The CDR3 DNA reads as TGTGCCAGCAGTTTAACAGCTCGAACCACTGAAGCTTTCTTT. Its protein product is CASSLTARTTEAFF. Full variable domain (outside the CDR3, taken from reference TRBV28 and TRBJ1-1): DVKVTQSSRYLVKRTGEKVFLECVQDMDHENMFWYRQDPGLGLRLIYFSYDVKMKEKGDIPEGYSVSREKKERFSLILESASTNQTSMYLCASSLTARTTEAFFGQGTRLTVV.

This clone was recorded a few times. One junction end does not reproduce the germline sequence, and a read error may be involved. The chain employs TRBV18 and TRBJ2-5; 7 nucleotides agree with TRBD1. CDR1 is KGHSH, CDR2 LQKENI, per germline. The CDR3 loop spans 16 amino acids. The CDR3 is CASSPRQGSIQETQYF. The CDR3, as DNA: TGTGCCAGCTCGCCACGACAGGGTTCCATCCAAGAGACCCAGTACTTC. Using reference TRBV18 and TRBJ2-5 for the parts outside the CDR3, the full variable domain is NAGVMQNPRHLVRRRGQEARLRCSPMKGHSHVYWYRQLPEEGLKFMVYLQKENIIDESGMPKERFSAEFPKEGPSILRIQQVVRGDSAAYFCASSPRQGSIQETQYFGPGTRLLVL.

This chain joins TRBV6-4 and TRBJ2-3; maybe TRBD1 (5 bases). The V end was cut by 2 bases, the J end by 0 bases, with 9 bases between. Germline V gene data show CDR1 as MRHNA and CDR2 as SNTAGT. This CDR3 has 15 residues. CDR3 loop: CASSDRGASTDTQYF. The DNA for the CDR3 is TGTGCCAGCAGTGACAGGGGTGCTAGCACAGATACGCAGTATTTT.

The gene calls are TRBV6-2 or TRBV6-3 and TRBJ1-2; 7 bases match TRBD1. Losses at the gene ends were 5 bases for V and 1 base for J; bases not matched to a gene: 13. Germline loops: CDR1 MNHEY, CDR2 SVGEGT. The CDR3 runs 17 residues. DNA of the CDR3: TGTGCCAGCAGTGCACGGGGGACAGCCTCGTTTAACTATGGCTACACCTTC. This gives the protein CASSARGTASFNYGYTF.

V is TRBV29-1 and J is TRBJ1-5; possible D gene TRBD1, 5 bases. CDR3 length: 13 residues. Trimming took 6 bases from V and 0 from J, leaving 9 bases between them. CDR1 and CDR2 from the germline V gene are SQVTM and ANQGSEA. The CDR3: CSVGTGSNQPQHF. The CDR3 nucleotides read TGCAGCGTCGGTACAGGTAGCAATCAGCCCCAGCATTTT.

V is TRBV7-2 and J is TRBJ1-6; D perhaps matches TRBD1 (5 bases). Germline loops: CDR1 SGHTA, CDR2 FQGNSA. Trimming pared 5 bases from V and 8 bases from J, leaving 16 bases between. The CDR3 is 15 residues long. CDR3 sequence reads: CASSPLTGAYSPLHF. For the CDR3, the DNA is TGTGCCAGCAGCCCTCTCACAGGCGCATATTCACCCCTCCACTTT.

V is TRBV14 and J is TRBJ1-2, with 8 bases fitting TRBD1. CDR3 length: 14 amino acids. Trimming cost V 0 bases and J 7 bases; bases outside gene matches: 4. The V gene's germline CDR1 is SGHDN and CDR2 FVKESK. CDR3 region: CASSQDRGLGGYTF. The CDR3 DNA follows: TGTGCCAGCAGCCAAGACAGGGGGCTCGGTGGCTACACCTTC. Drawing the rest from reference TRBV14 and TRBJ1-2, the complete variable domain is EAGVTQFPSHSVIEKGQTVTLRCDPISGHDNLYWYRRVMGKEIKFLLHFVKESKQDESGMPNNRFLAERTGGTYSTLKVQPAELEDSGVYFCASSQDRGLGGYTFGSGTRLTVV.

The V and J genes are TRBV11-2 and TRBJ2-1; the D gene is possibly TRBD1 (5 bases). Germline V CDR1 and CDR2: SGHAT, FQNNGV. V lost 5 bases to trimming and J lost 4 bases, with 15 bases between them. The CDR3 covers 15 residues. Here the CDR3 reads CASSKAWGAYNEQFF. CDR3 DNA sequence: TGTGCCAGCAGCAAGGCGTGGGGCGCTTACAATGAGCAGTTCTTC. Based on the CDR3 plus reference TRBV11-2 and TRBJ2-1, the full variable domain is EAGVAQSPRYKIIEKRQSVAFWCNPISGHATLYWYQQILGQGPKLLIQFQNNGVVDDSQLPKDRFSAERLKGVDSTLKIQPAKLEDSAVYLCASSKAWGAYNEQFFGPGTRLTVL.

CDR3 sequence reads: CASSYDRGSYNEKLFF. DNA for the CDR3: TGTGCCAGCAGTTACGACAGGGGATCCTATAATGAAAAACTGTTTTTT. The chain employs TRBV6-5 and TRBJ1-4; 8 positions match TRBD1. V lost 2 bases, J lost 4 bases, and 6 bases stayed unmatched. This CDR3 has 16 amino acids. Germline CDR1 and CDR2: MNHEY and SVGAGI.

CDR3 sequence (DNA): TGCAGCGCCAACCCGGCAGGGACAGATACGCAGTATTTT. Encoded protein: CSANPAGTDTQYF. The rearrangement links TRBV29-1 to TRBJ2-3, with TRBD1 as a possible D gene (5 bases). The CDR3 is 13 residues long. Germline-derived CDR1 and CDR2 are SQVTM and ANQGSEA. Trimming took off 7 bases at V and 3 bases at J, with 14 bases between the two ends.

The rearrangement joins TRBV9 to TRBJ1-3; 10 nucleotides line up with TRBD1. Trimming cost V 4 bases and J 1 base; bases outside gene matches: 14. The CDR3 contains 19 residues. Looked up from germline, CDR1 is SGDLS and CDR2 is YYNGEE. The CDR3: CASSRSRGQGFGSGNTIYF. The CDR3 DNA sequence: TGTGCCAGCAGCCGATCTAGGGGACAGGGGTTCGGTTCTGGAAACACCATATATTTT. Complete variable domain (other parts from reference TRBV9 and TRBJ1-3): DSGVTQTPKHLITATGQRVTLRCSPRSGDLSVYWYQQSLDQGLQFLIQYYNGEERAKGNILERFSAQQFPDLHSELNLSSLELGDSALYFCASSRSRGQGFGSGNTIYFGEGSWLTVV.

The J gene is TRBJ1-1, the V gene TRBV27; D is unclear. The V gene's germline CDR1 is MNHEY and CDR2 SMNVEV (reference sequence). Trimming removed 2 bases at V and 12 bases at J, with 10 bases between. This CDR3 comprises 11 residues. The CDR3 loop is CASSLRGSTFF. CDR3 in DNA: TGTGCCAGCAGTTTAAGAGGGTCGACTTTCTTT.

This sequence joins TRBV5-6 and TRBJ2-1, with D unclear. The germline V gene encodes CDR1 SGHDT and CDR2 YYEEEE. The CDR3 contains 14 residues. The V gene lost 1 base and the J gene lost 4 bases, with 9 bases spanning the gap. CDR3 nucleotide sequence: TGTGCCAGCAGCTTGCAACAGATTTACAATGAGCAGTTCTTC. Protein: CASSLQQIYNEQFF.

The rearrangement uses TRBV30 and TRBJ1-2; 7 bases agree with TRBD1. The CDR3 extends over 14 amino acids. V shed 8 bases and J 4 bases; nucleotides not matched to a gene: 13. In germline, CDR1 is GTSNPN, CDR2 SVGIG (reference sequence). In DNA, the CDR3 is TGTGCCCTGGAGCGAGGGGGCTTTGGCTATGGCTACACCTTC. It specifies CALERGGFGYGYTF.

The rearrangement uses TRBV18 and TRBJ2-3; D perhaps matches TRBD2 (6 bases). Germline-derived CDR1 and CDR2 are KGHSH and LQKENI. The CDR3 length is 15 residues. The germline V and J ends were trimmed by 0 bases and 2 bases, with 9 bases remaining between them. CDR3 bases: TGTGCCAGCTCACCACCGGGGGGATACACAGATACGCAGTATTTT. This encodes CASSPPGGYTDTQYF.

The chain recombines TRBV7-9 with TRBJ2-3; TRBD2 agrees at 11 bases. This CDR3 region has 16 residues. Germline CDR1 and CDR2: SEHNR and FQNEAQ (reference sequence). The J segment lost 0 bases and the V segment lost 1 base, leaving 0 bases of the junction unmatched. In DNA, the CDR3 is TGTGCCAGCAGCTTAGGACTAGCGGGGAGCACAGATACGCAGTATTTT. It is translated as CASSLGLAGSTDTQYF.

This rearrangement joins TRBV5-4 to TRBJ1-2; weak D call: TRBD1 (6 bases). This CDR3 region has 15 residues. Germline loops: CDR1 SGHNT, CDR2 YYREEE (reference sequence). V was trimmed by 2 bases and J by 7 bases, leaving 18 bases between them. The CDR3 DNA sequence: TGTGCCAGCAGCTTAGGGGGAGAAAGGCGTCCTGGCTACACCTTC. Amino acids: CASSLGGERRPGYTF.

V is TRBV27 and J is TRBJ1-1, with 7 positions matching TRBD1. The V and J ends lost 1 base and 6 bases, in that order; junction bases with no gene match: 5. This CDR3 has 14 residues. Germline-derived CDR1 and CDR2 are MNHEY and SMNVEV (reference sequence). The CDR3 nucleotides read TGTGCCAGCAGTTTATTCCCGACAGGGCCTGAAGCTTTCTTT. Translating it yields CASSLFPTGPEAFF.

This chain joins TRBV18 and TRBJ2-1; D is ambiguous. This CDR3 spans 15 amino acids. CDR1 is KGHSH and CDR2 is LQKENI in the germline V gene. With 3 bases removed from V and 4 bases from J, the gap between germline ends came to 13 bases. The CDR3 region has the DNA TGTGCCAGCTCACCCTTCGGTGACAAGTACAATGAGCAGTTCTTC. This codes for CASSPFGDKYNEQFF. Full variable domain (rest looked up from reference TRBV18 and TRBJ2-1): NAGVMQNPRHLVRRRGQEARLRCSPMKGHSHVYWYRQLPEEGLKFMVYLQKENIIDESGMPKERFSAEFPKEGPSILRIQQVVRGDSAAYFCASSPFGDKYNEQFFGPGTRLTVL.

V and J are TRBV18 and TRBJ1-5, with D unresolved. The V gene lost 3 bases and the J gene lost 5 bases, with 8 bases spanning the gap. This CDR3 has 13 residues. In germline, CDR1 is KGHSH, CDR2 LQKENI. CDR3 nucleotide sequence: TGTGCCAGCTCACCCCAACGGGATCAGCCCCAGCATTTT. Translation: CASSPQRDQPQHF.

This clone occurred a few times. The CDR3 here is CASSPLSGSSYNEQFF. CDR3 in DNA: TGTGCCAGCAGCCCCCTGAGCGGAAGCTCCTACAATGAGCAGTTCTTC. The V gene is TRBV11-3, the J gene TRBJ2-1; perhaps TRBD2 as D (5 bases). CDR1 and CDR2 from the germline V gene are SGHNT and YENEEA. CDR3 size: 16 residues. V lost 5 bases to trimming and J lost 0 bases, with 14 bases between them. Combining the CDR3 with reference TRBV11-3 and TRBJ2-1 gives the whole variable domain EAGVVQSPRYKIIEKKQPVAFWCNPISGHNTLYWYLQNLGQGPELLIRYENEEAVDDSQLPKDRFSAERLKGVDSTLKIQPAELGDSAVYLCASSPLSGSSYNEQFFGPGTRLTVL.

This clone was counted once. CDR3 sequence (DNA): TGTGCCAGCAGGCAGAGGAGCCTCGGAGATACGCAGTATTTT. Residues: CASRQRSLGDTQYF. V usage is TRBV6-5 and J usage is TRBJ2-3; unclear D gene. The CDR3 is made up of 14 amino acids. Germline V gene sequence: CDR1 MNHEY, CDR2 SVGAGI. Deletions cut 6 bases from V and 5 bases from J, with 15 bases between.

This clone appeared a single time. The genes are TRBV7-8 and TRBJ1-6; 9 bases match TRBD1. Germline V gene data show CDR1 as SGHVS and CDR2 as FQNEAQ. After removal of 3 bases from V and 0 bases from J, the junction contained 0 bases not matched to a gene. The CDR3 length is 16 residues. The CDR3 reads CASSLGQGSYNSPLHF. In nucleotides, the CDR3 is TGTGCCAGCAGCTTGGGACAGGGCTCCTATAATTCACCCCTCCACTTT.